The T cell receptor beta chain described here comes from a study of T cell clusters in autoimmune cytopenias. Across the study: A median of approximately 47,000 TRB reads per sample yielded a median approximately 2,400 distinct clonotypes. Study results and limitations: Physiological T cell clusters of healthy donors were apparently absent in primary autoimmune cytopenia patients. TRB repertoire shifts in secondary cytopenia and chronic lymphocytic leukemia mostly reflected lymphoma, not autoimmunity.

One tube held mixed TRB-A and TRB-B primer pools for touch-down PCR. From the multiplex PCR reads, TCRdb lists one entry per CDR3 protein and no DNA. Recorded for this sample: over 10,000 distinct CDR3 sequences. The CDR3 runs 13 residues. Germline V lookup: CDR1 MNHEY, CDR2 SVGEGT. Concerning this clonotype: Its antigen is as yet unknown.

TRB amplification used 250 ng of peripheral blood genomic DNA. Source material: peripheral blood. This clonotype was sampled from a human donor with an autoimmune cytopenia or autoimmune hepatitis (not recorded which). The J gene is TRBJ2-7, the V gene TRBV6-2 or TRBV6-3; the D call of TRBD2 rests on TCRdb alone, since no DNA is present to check it. This CDR3 reads CASSYWEVRGQYF.